Here is one TCR beta chain with its context. Its matching antigen is unknown. This may come from a read error, since a much larger clone is one base off. TCRdb called the multiplex PCR reads again in MiXCR, with one record for every CDR3 protein. This table has 83,000 or so distinct CDR3 sequences, approximately 19% appearing once. V was clipped by 5 bases and J by 3 bases, with 13 bases between them. CDR1 SGHAT and CDR2 FQNNGV come from the germline V gene. The CDR3 sequence is 14 residues long. Samples came from axillary lymph nodes draining the breast cancer. These data originate in a study of breast tumors, draining lymph nodes, adjacent tissues. Findings and limits, study-wide: The lymph node origin of tumor T cells was framed as consistent with a hypothesis, not demonstrated. The data were judged consistent with most tumor T cells coming from lymph node and expanding in tumor. Tumors had less TCR diversity than lymph nodes, more than nontumor tissue. Tumor and nontumor repertoires were significantly more similar in luminal-like than in basal-like breast cancer.

The sequenced material came from axillary lymph node tissue. The chain uses TRBV11-2 and TRBJ1-2, with D perhaps TRBD1 (5 bases). This clonotype originated in a female donor with breast cancer. Some clones in this sample may be carry-over from other donors' samples. The CDR3 loop is CASSHLGDDYGYTF. CDR3 nucleotide sequence: TGTGCCAGCAGCCATTTGGGGGACGACTATGGCTACACCTTC.